Listed here is a single T cell receptor (beta chain). Its target is not known. Produced via immunoSEQ multiplex PCR; TCRdb's table is partial and in-frame only. This sample has 90,000 or so clones, with 75% to 90% found just once. V was clipped by 2 bases and J by 2 bases; unmatched bases: 13. Germline CDR1 reads MNHNS; CDR2 reads SASEGT. The CDR3 totals 18 residues. This sample is part of a study of cytomegalovirus exposure and HLA in healthy donors. Study observations and caveats: While the bulk of TCR sequences proved rare, some public TCRs turned up in many donors.

The chain couples TRBV6-1 to TRBJ2-7, with 9 bases lining up with TRBD1. This receptor was taken from a young man in good health and CMV-seropositive. Sequenced input: PBMCs. The CDR3 region is CASSEKFKGTGSTYEQYF. CDR3 in DNA: TGTGCCAGCAGTGAAAAATTTAAGGGGACAGGGAGTACCTACGAGCAGTACTTC.